This T cell receptor (beta chain) was captured in a study of T cells after yellow fever vaccination. CDR3 length: 13 amino acids. Trimming took 6 bases from V and 0 from J; bases not matched to a gene: 4. Germline V gene data show CDR1 as SQVTM and CDR2 as ANQGSEA. This clonotype appeared a few times. Its antigen is as yet unknown. Findings and limits, study-wide: Compared with primary, the secondary response was weaker and peaked at day 5, not 15. Post-booster repertoires again held most primary-vaccination clones (96% CD4, 88% CD8).

TCRdb ran MiXCR on the 5' RACE reads and lists one entry per CDR3 protein. The profile shows over 250,000 distinct CDR3 sequences, around 4.9% of them singletons. V and J are TRBV29-1 and TRBJ1-1; 7 nucleotides line up with TRBD1. The sequenced sample was CD4+ T cells sorted from PBMCs, obtained on the day of the yellow fever booster vaccination. The sequence derives from a man younger than 30 who received the YFV17D yellow fever vaccine. CDR3 sequence reads: CSVAQGLNTEAFF. CDR3 DNA sequence: TGCAGCGTCGCACAGGGGTTGAACACTGAAGCTTTCTTT.